This record concerns one T cell receptor (beta chain) sequence. This entry is derived from a study of control samples from healthy donors and cancer patients. Germline CDR1 reads SGHTA; CDR2 reads FQGNSA. V dropped 1 base and J dropped 2; count of bases not matched to a gene: 1. The CDR3 has 16 amino acids. Only in-frame clones appear in the TCRdb table, and some are missing; sequencing was by immunoSEQ multiplex PCR. The top ten hold approximately 1.5% of the sample, which has 150,000 to 200,000 clones, just over 90% seen once. The receptor was derived from a man in his thirties or forties in good health. Source material: blood. This sequence joins TRBV7-2 and TRBJ2-1; 11 positions agree with TRBD2. The CDR3 loop is CASSLGSGGAYNEQFF. CDR3 DNA sequence: TGTGCCAGCAGCTTAGGTAGCGGGGGGGCCTACAATGAGCAGTTCTTC.